This entry describes one T cell receptor (beta chain). Its antigen is unknown. This CDR3 contains 18 residues. Germline V gene data show CDR1 as KGHSH and CDR2 as LQKENI. Trimming left V 5 bases short and J 0 bases short, with 20 bases between. The data originate from a study of post-analysis software for immune sequencing data. Study-wide findings and caveats: Those with multiple sclerosis, the patient group, showed significantly lower normalized Chao1 diversity than controls. Four or five TRBV segments occurring more often in patients than controls included TRBV5-6, TRBV5-1 and TRBV20-1.

Unique molecular identifiers were built into the TCR beta cDNA libraries. TCRdb passed the PCR reads through MiXCR, listing each CDR3 protein once. The sample includes hundreds of thousands of distinct CDR3 sequences, approximately 57% of them seen just once. V is TRBV18 and J is TRBJ2-1; D might be TRBD2 (6 bases). This receptor was identified in a girl aged 5-17 years with multiple sclerosis. Sample: blood. CDR3 in DNA: TGTGCCAGCTCAATCCTTGCGGGGCGGTCCAGCTCCTACAATGAGCAGTTCTTC. Amino acids: CASSILAGRSSSYNEQFF.